The present TCR beta chain was sequenced within a study of blood T cell repertoires in COVID-19. Produced via immunoSEQ multiplex PCR; TCRdb's table is partial and in-frame only. The data show about 250,000 clones, less than 90% seen once. CDR1 LNHDA and CDR2 SQIVND come from the germline V gene (reference sequence). The CDR3 is made up of 17 amino acids. Trimming stripped 7 bases from V and 0 bases from J, with 16 bases between. V is TRBV19 and J is TRBJ2-6; a possible D gene is TRBD2 (6 bases). This clonotype was sampled from a woman aged 40-49 years who had recovered from COVID-19. Source material: peripheral blood. In DNA, the CDR3 is TGTGCCAGTATGGAGGAGGGCTTACGCTCTGGGGCCAACGTCCTGACTTTC. Its protein is CASMEEGLRSGANVLTF.